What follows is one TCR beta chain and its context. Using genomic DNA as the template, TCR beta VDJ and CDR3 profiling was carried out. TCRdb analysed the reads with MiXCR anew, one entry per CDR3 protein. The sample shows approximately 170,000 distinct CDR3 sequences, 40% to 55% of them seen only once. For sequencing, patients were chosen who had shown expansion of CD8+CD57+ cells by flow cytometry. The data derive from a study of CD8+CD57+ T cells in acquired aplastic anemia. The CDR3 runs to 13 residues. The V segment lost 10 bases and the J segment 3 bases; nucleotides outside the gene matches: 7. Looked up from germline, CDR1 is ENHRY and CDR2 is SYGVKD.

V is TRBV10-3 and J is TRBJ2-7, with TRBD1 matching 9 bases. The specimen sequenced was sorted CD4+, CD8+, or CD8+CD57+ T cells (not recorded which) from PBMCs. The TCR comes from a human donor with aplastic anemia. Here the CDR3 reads CATSDRGFYEQYF. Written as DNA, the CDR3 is TGTGCCACCTCGGACAGGGGTTTCTACGAGCAGTACTTC.